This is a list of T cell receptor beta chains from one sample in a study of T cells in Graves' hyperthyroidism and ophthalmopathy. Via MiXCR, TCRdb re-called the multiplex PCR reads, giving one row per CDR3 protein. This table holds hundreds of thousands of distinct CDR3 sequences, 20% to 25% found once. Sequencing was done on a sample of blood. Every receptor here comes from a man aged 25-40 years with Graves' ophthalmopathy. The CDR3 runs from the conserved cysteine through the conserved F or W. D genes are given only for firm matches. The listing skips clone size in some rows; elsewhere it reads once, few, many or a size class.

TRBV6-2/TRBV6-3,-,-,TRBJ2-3,CASSASSSTGTQYF,TGTGCCAGCAGTGCAAGTTCTAGCACAGGTACGCAGTATTTT
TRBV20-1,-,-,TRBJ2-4,CSGGGLKNIQYF,TGCAGTGGGGGAGGACTCAAAAACATTCAGTACTTC
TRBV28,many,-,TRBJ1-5,CASSSGGYNQPQHF,TGTGCCAGCAGTAGTGGGGGGTACAATCAGCCCCAGCATTTT
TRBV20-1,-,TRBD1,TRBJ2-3,CSAKGQDSTDTQYF,TGCAGTGCAAAGGGACAGGATAGCACAGATACGCAGTATTTT
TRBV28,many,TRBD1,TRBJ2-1,CASSPTGGAYNEQFF,TGTGCCAGCAGCCCCACAGGGGGCGCCTACAATGAGCAGTTCTTC
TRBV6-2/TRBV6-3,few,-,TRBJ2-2,CASGPLNTGELFF,TGTGCCAGCGGGCCTCTGAACACCGGGGAGCTGTTTTTT
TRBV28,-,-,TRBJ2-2,CASKEGGRTGELFF,TGTGCCAGCAAAGAGGGGGGGCGCACCGGGGAGCTGTTTTTT
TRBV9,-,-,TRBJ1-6,CASSSNRPPLHF,TGTGCCAGCAGCTCGAACAGGCCACCCCTCCACTTT
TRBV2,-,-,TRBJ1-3,CASSGTDSGNTIYF,TGTGCCAGCAGTGGGACAGACTCTGGAAACACCATATATTTT
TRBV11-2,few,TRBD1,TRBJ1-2,CASSPDRDNYGYTF,TGTGCCAGCAGCCCGGACAGGGATAACTATGGCTACACCTTC
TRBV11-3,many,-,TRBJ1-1,CASSANGEVMNTEAFF,TGTGCCAGCAGCGCGAACGGGGAAGTTATGAACACTGAAGCTTTCTTT
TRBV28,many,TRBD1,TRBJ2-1,CASSSPMTGGPYNEQFF,TGTGCCAGCAGTTCGCCGATGACAGGGGGCCCCTACAATGAGCAGTTCTTC
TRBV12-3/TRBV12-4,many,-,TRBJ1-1,CASSFAQDTEAFF,TGTGCCAGCAGTTTTGCACAAGACACTGAAGCTTTCTTT
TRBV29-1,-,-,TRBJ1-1,CSVGTLEAFF,TGCAGCGTAGGGACCCTTGAAGCTTTCTTT
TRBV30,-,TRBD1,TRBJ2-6,CAWSPTRGFLSGANVLTF,TGTGCCTGGAGTCCCACCAGGGGGTTCCTTTCTGGGGCCAACGTCCTGACTTTC
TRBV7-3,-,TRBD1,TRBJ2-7,CASSSLIQGAFYEQYF,TGTGCCAGCAGCTCCCTCATACAGGGGGCCTTCTACGAGCAGTACTTC
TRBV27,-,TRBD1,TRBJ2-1,CASSKQGAQNEQFF,TGTGCCAGCAGTAAACAGGGGGCTCAGAATGAGCAGTTCTTC
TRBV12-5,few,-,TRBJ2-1,CASGLGAPYNEQFF,TGTGCTAGTGGTTTAGGGGCCCCCTACAATGAGCAGTTCTTC
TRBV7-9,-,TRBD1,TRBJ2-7,CASSKSWTGTYEQYF,TGTGCCAGCAGTAAGTCTTGGACAGGGACCTACGAGCAGTACTTC
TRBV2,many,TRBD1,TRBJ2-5,CASKRERDRQPGTQYF,TGTGCCAGCAAGAGGGAACGGGACAGGCAACCCGGGACCCAGTACTTC
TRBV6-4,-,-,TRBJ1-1,CARAGRKAFF,TGTGCCAGGGCGGGCAGAAAAGCTTTCTTT
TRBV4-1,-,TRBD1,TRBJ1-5,CASSRGTAEGPQHF,TGCGCCAGCAGCCGTGGGACAGCCGAGGGGCCCCAGCATTTT
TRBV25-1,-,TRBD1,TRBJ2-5,CASSGPQGAYQETQYF,TGTGCCAGCAGCGGACCGCAGGGGGCGTACCAAGAGACCCAGTACTTC
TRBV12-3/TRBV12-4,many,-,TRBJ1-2,CASSLGGSGYTF,TGTGCCAGCAGCTTAGGTGGCTCCGGCTACACCTTC
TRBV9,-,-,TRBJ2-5,CASSLTATGGETQYF,TGTGCCAGCAGCCTTACGGCCACAGGTGGGGAGACCCAGTACTTC
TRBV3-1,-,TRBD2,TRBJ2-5,CASSQVTSGRRETQYF,TGTGCCAGCAGCCAAGTGACTAGCGGGAGACGGGAGACCCAGTACTTC
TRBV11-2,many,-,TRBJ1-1,CASSYYTASNTEAFF,TGTGCCAGCAGCTACTACACCGCCTCGAACACTGAAGCTTTCTTT
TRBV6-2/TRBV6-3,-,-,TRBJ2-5,CASSSFPRGQRETQYF,TGTGCCAGCAGTTCCTTCCCCAGGGGACAACGGGAGACCCAGTACTTC
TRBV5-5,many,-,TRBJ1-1,CASSLPSMNTEAFF,TGTGCCAGCAGCTTGCCCAGCATGAACACTGAAGCTTTCTTT
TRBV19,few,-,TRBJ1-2,CASSPSPNYGYTF,TGTGCCAGTAGTCCGTCTCCCAACTATGGCTACACCTTC
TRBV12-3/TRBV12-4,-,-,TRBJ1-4,CASSYVATNEKLFF,TGTGCCAGCAGTTACGTCGCAACTAATGAAAAACTGTTTTTT
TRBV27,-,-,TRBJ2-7,CASSLTAGRYEQYF,TGTGCCAGCAGTTTAACCGCGGGGCGCTACGAGCAGTACTTC
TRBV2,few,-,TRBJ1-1,CASSGVSGEAFF,TGTGCCAGCAGTGGAGTTTCCGGTGAAGCTTTCTTT
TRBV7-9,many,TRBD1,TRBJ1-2,CASSYGTGRNYGYTF,TGTGCCAGCAGCTACGGGACAGGGAGGAACTATGGCTACACCTTC
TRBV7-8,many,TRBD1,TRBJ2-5,CASSLMGRGLGETQYF,TGTGCCAGCAGCTTAATGGGCAGGGGGCTTGGGGAGACCCAGTACTTC
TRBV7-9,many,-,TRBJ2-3,CASRGGRFTQYF,TGTGCCAGCAGGGGGGGACGCTTTACGCAGTATTTT
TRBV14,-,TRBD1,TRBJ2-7,CASPLGTGGAYEQYF,TGTGCCAGCCCCCTCGGGACAGGGGGCGCCTACGAGCAGTACTTC
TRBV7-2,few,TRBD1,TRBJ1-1,CASSPLDRENTEAFF,TGTGCCAGCAGCCCCTTGGACAGGGAGAACACTGAAGCTTTCTTT
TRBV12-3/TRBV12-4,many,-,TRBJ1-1,CASTKGAGVNTEAFF,TGTGCCAGCACCAAAGGGGCGGGAGTGAACACTGAAGCTTTCTTT
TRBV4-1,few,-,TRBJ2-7,CASSQVRGWEQYF,TGCGCCAGCAGCCAAGTTCGGGGTTGGGAGCAGTACTTC
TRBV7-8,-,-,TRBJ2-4,CASSLDAVRAKNIQYF,TGTGCCAGCAGCTTAGACGCAGTCCGTGCCAAAAACATTCAGTACTTC
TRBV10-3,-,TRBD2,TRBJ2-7,CATLGTSGTRPAYEQYF,TGTGCCACGTTGGGGACTAGCGGGACTAGGCCTGCCTACGAGCAGTACTTC
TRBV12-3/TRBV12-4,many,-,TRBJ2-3,CASSLASPGADTQYF,TGTGCCAGCAGTTTGGCTAGCCCCGGAGCAGATACGCAGTATTTT
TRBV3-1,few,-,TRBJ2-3,CASSQRPGVLTDTQYF,TGTGCCAGCAGCCAACGACCGGGGGTTCTCACAGATACGCAGTATTTT